This T cell receptor (beta chain) appears in the sequencing data of a study of cytomegalovirus exposure and HLA in healthy donors (dated 2017 in TCRdb). Turning to the overall study: In an earlier analysis of several hundred of the donors, around 290 Gb of sequence data and about 110 million unique TCR beta sequences from roughly 180 million T cells were reported. An early release that covered 500 to 800 HLA-typed donors contained about 300 gigabases of sequencing data and around 80 million unique TCR sequences. Of the 398 genotyped donors, roughly 80% fell in the genetic ancestry cluster associated with self-reported Caucasian donors. The study aimed to test whether signatures of past pathogen exposure could be identified by cataloging public T cell receptors. The study profiled the T cell repertoires of 666 subjects by immunosequencing and related them to cytomegalovirus serostatus. In addition to the first cohort of roughly 700 subjects, a separate validation cohort of approximately 130 different subjects was used. The study combined high-throughput TCR immunosequencing, statistical association of individual TCRs with disease status, and machine learning to predict cytomegalovirus infection status. A later analysis re-analyzed previously published TCR beta repertoires from 550 to 700 donors and added high-resolution HLA genotyping to study TCR occurrence patterns. Rather than drawing on any new phenotypic data, the later analysis identified candidate immune exposures from TCR beta sequences and the way those sequences occurred across donors. In an earlier analysis of roughly 600 of the donors, high-throughput TCR beta sequencing was used to judge whether each TCR beta V gene segment behaved as functional or pseudogenic. Donor age, sex, ethnicity and CMV serostatus were collected together with the repertoire data. A later genetic analysis used genome-wide SNP genotypes for about 65% of the 666 donors, treating that subset as a discovery cohort. All discovery cohort repertoires had been generated on a single sequencing platform. Class I and class II HLA loci were covered by the typing at four-digit resolution. Typing coverage varied by locus: about 629-630 donors for A, B, C, DRB1 and DQB1; more than 500 for DQA1; about 600 for DPA1; fewer than 480 for DPB1. Several DR-DQ haplotypes were treated as single units for association and clustering because of strong linkage in the cohort. On average, around 230,000 unique TCR beta nucleotide sequences were sequenced per donor among 398 genotyped donors of the cohort, with about 19% of those sequences being non-productive. The paper as a whole reports these results and caveats: A later analysis reported that several top co-occurrence clusters appeared linked to parvovirus B19, influenza, CMV and Epstein-Barr virus. Because counts were too low, approximately 18 rarely observed V segments, including chromosome 9 orphons, were excluded from the earlier analysis of fewer than 650 of the donors. In an earlier analysis of about 540 of the donors, most TCR beta V segments were observed in productive rearrangements about 90% or about 30% of the time, broadly matching IMGT annotations. In a later analysis, most CMV-associated TCR beta chains were found to appear HLA-restricted, with HLA associations seemingly driven largely by CMV exposure. In a later analysis, HLA-associated TCR beta chains were found to be more clonally expanded and to have lower generation probabilities than equally common non-associated chains. Three of the identified cytomegalovirus-associated TCR beta chains were confirmed in vitro to be specific for cytomegalovirus antigens. Because the 87-base-pair reads could not distinguish some IMGT-functional V segments, including TRBV6-2 and TRBV6-3, those segments were excluded. An association between a missense DCLRE1C variant and V-gene and J-gene trimming of TCR beta chains was found in a later genetic analysis and replicated in an independent cohort. In both the original and validation cohorts, the classifier was reported to diagnose cytomegalovirus status with high specificity and sensitivity. Most TCR sequences were seen in very few donors, while some public TCRs were found in many individuals. In a later analysis, TCR association rates were found to vary across HLA loci, with the most associated TCRs seen for DRB1 alleles and the fewest for HLA-C alleles. When HLA alleles, especially DR and DQ, strongly co-occurred, TCR associations were difficult to assign to individual alleles. Roughly uniform sequencing depth across donors was assumed in presence/absence analyses, although this assumption may not hold. Linkage disequilibrium might explain the correlated functional status among segregating V segments, but an unknown experimental factor could not be excluded. A cluster of highly shared sequence variants was judged likely to represent a technical artifact of the sequencing pipeline. Immune exposure information for the cohort was limited to CMV serostatus. The cohort was sequenced for TCR beta chains only, and without alpha or paired-chain data the features that could be detected were limited. According to a later genetic analysis, donors in an Asian-associated ancestry cluster had fewer N-insertions in productive TCRs than the approximately 650-donor mean. The study gave a list of about 170 TCR beta chains associated with cytomegalovirus. A further reported finding was that TCR beta sequences accurately predicted the HLA-A and HLA-B alleles for most subjects in the first cohort. Because HLA typing was unavailable for some donors at each locus, only the typed subset was used in association tests. A later analysis associated 15,000 to 20,000 TCR beta sequences with specific HLA alleles at a false discovery rate of 0.05. It was suggested by the authors that the approach could potentially be generalized to other disease states and immunological phenotypes.

Library preparation employed the immunoSEQ multiplex PCR assay. For the multiplex PCR, a mixture combining 60 forward primers for TCR Vbeta segments and 13 reverse primers for TCR Jbeta segments was used. A multiplex PCR assay on genomic DNA amplified the CDR3 region of rearranged TCR beta genes. On the Illumina HiSeq System, the amplified TCR beta libraries were sequenced as 87-base-pair reads. Concerning the study's data processing: A later analysis counted about 80 million unique TCR beta chains across the 550 to 700 repertoires, and 9 million to 14 million of these chains were shared by at least two donors. Raw reads were error-corrected and collapsed into unique sequences with a nearest-neighbor algorithm that merged closely related sequences to remove PCR and sequencing errors. CDR3 sequences were aligned to IMGT reference sequences to assign V, D and J gene segments. For a sequence to be retained, a match of at least six nucleotides to both a V gene segment and a J gene segment was required. A rearrangement was called productive if the CDR3 had no stop codons and remained in frame with V and J, and every other rearrangement was called non-productive. CDR3 was defined according to IMGT convention as the region running from the second conserved V-encoded cysteine to the conserved J-encoded phenylalanine. The earlier analysis of about 610 of the donors excluded any sequence lacking an unambiguous match to a single V gene segment. An earlier analysis of fewer than 650 of the donors classified V segments as functional when productive rearrangements were above 56.7% and as segregating when the standard deviation between donors was above 5%. A statistical classification framework was developed to diagnose cytomegalovirus status using the catalog of TCR beta chain sequences. V and J gene assignment, in a later analysis, came from comparing TCR nucleotide sequences with IMGT/GENE-DB human TR gene sequences. A later analysis assigned CDR3 sequences and most-parsimonious VDJ recombination scenarios with the TCRdist pipeline. In a later analysis, each TCR beta chain was defined by its CDR3 amino acid sequence together with its V-gene family, and reads lacking a unique V-gene family were excluded. A later analysis removed 592 highly shared, low-generation-probability nucleotide sequences to deal with suspected cross-contamination and a sequencing artifact. In a later analysis, a clonal expansion index was calculated for each public chain from normalized within-repertoire ranks of inferred template counts. In a later analysis, generation probabilities were computed with a VDJ recombination model fitted to out-of-frame rearrangements, and the resulting probabilities were checked against IGoR. In a later analysis, hypergeometric tests were used to score TCR-TCR, TCR-HLA and TCR-CMV co-occurrence, with a repertoire-size bias correction applied to TCR pairs. In a later analysis, false discovery rates were estimated by permuting HLA or CMV assignments 20 times. In a later analysis, co-occurring TCRs were grouped using DBSCAN, with TCRdist sequence similarity added in when clustering inside HLA-allele-positive subsets. Co-occurrence clustering excluded repertoires with fewer than 30,000 or more than 120,000 public chains, plus five with anomalous nucleotide sharing. Drawn from immuneACCESS, this table holds only the in-frame rearrangements with V and J called that TCRdb kept. Clones are partly lost; checked studies trace under half to an unresolved V gene and leave the rest unexplained. That table is the source of V, J and clone size, and D and trimming were worked out from the DNA. This sample holds 200,000 or so clones; over 60% were observed only once. The ten largest clones represent approximately 2% of the sample.

This clone was detected a few times. Its specific antigen is unknown. The input lacks base qualities; no much larger clone sits a single base away. Cut back by 7 bases and 2 bases, the V and J ends lie 9 bases apart. CDR1 is given as MNHEY and CDR2 as SMNVEV, both from the germline V gene (reference sequence). There are 14 amino acids in the CDR3, from cysteine to phenylalanine inclusive. The entry retains the CDR3 DNA only, 42 bases that are in frame from base 1. The cohort consisted of some 670 healthy bone marrow donors. Cohort members were all nominally healthy when sampled, although unrecorded immune exposures were likely present. The donor tested CMV seropositive, placing the donor among the 250 to 350 seropositive members of the cohort. A peripheral blood sample was provided by each donor, and peripheral blood mononuclear cells were used for TCR beta sequencing. The Qiagen DNeasy Blood Extraction Kit was used to extract genomic DNA from the blood cell samples.

The receptor comes from a woman in her twenties or thirties in good health and CMV-seropositive. Sequenced material: PBMCs. This chain is built from TRBV27 and TRBJ2-6, with a tentative D gene TRBD1 over 5 matching bases. This receptor carries the CDR3 CASTPRAGANVLTF. The base sequence is TGTGCCAGCACCCCCAGGGCTGGGGCCAACGTCCTGACTTTC. Joined to the reference TRBV27 and TRBJ2-6 proteins, this CDR3 gives the full variable domain: EAQVTQNPRYLITVTGKKLTVTCSQNMNHEYMSWYRQDPGLGLRQIYYSMNVEVTDKGDVPEGYKVSRKEKRNFPLILESPSPNQTSLYFCASTPRAGANVLTFGAGSRLTVL.